Below, one T cell receptor (beta chain) is given with its context. The data belong to a study of T cells in localized non-small cell lung cancer. V gave up 6 bases and J gave up 3 bases, with 20 bases separating them. Per germline, CDR1 MGHRA and CDR2 YSYEKL. The CDR3 consists of 16 residues. The method was immunoSEQ multiplex PCR; TCRdb's version includes in-frame clones alone and lacks a portion of them. The sample lists 23,000 or so clones, roughly 90% occurring once. The input for sequencing was peripheral blood, taken before any cancer treatment. The TCR comes from a man aged 35-75 years with stage III squamous cell lung carcinoma. The genes are TRBV4-1 and TRBJ1-2, with D perhaps TRBD1 (6 bases). The chain's CDR3 is CASRRVTRGTHYGYTF. The CDR3 region has the DNA TGCGCCAGCAGACGCGTGACCAGGGGCACCCACTATGGCTACACCTTC.